The rows below give T cell receptor beta chains drawn from one sample of a study of T cell changes during pregnancy in multiple sclerosis. The data were produced by immunoSEQ multiplex PCR, yet TCRdb's version contains in-frame clones alone and is incomplete. The repertoire holds more than 55,000 clones, with around nine tenths as singletons. This specimen consisted of CD4+ T cells from peripheral blood mononuclear cells, obtained in the third trimester of pregnancy. Receptors originate from a female donor with multiple sclerosis, enrolled in a pregnancy study. Both conserved end residues are part of each CDR3. D genes are given only for firm matches. The size field is filled for only some rows; it gives once, few, many or a size class.

>-|TRBJ1-1|few|TRBV29-1|13
TGCAGCGTTGGGGATGGGAGGGGCACTGAAGCTTTCTTT
CSVGDGRGTEAFF
>-|TRBJ1-2|-|TRBV27|16
TGTGCCAGCAGTTTGGGCCCCCCAGGGGCCAACTATGGCTACACCTTC
CASSLGPPGANYGYTF
>-|TRBJ1-2|-|TRBV9|15
TGTGCCAGCAGCGTAGTTTCAGGGCAAAGCTATGGCTACACCTTC
CASSVVSGQSYGYTF
>-|TRBJ2-2|-|TRBV19|15
TGTGCCAGTATGGGGGGTGATACGAACACCGGGGAGCTGTTTTTT
CASMGGDTNTGELFF
>-|TRBJ2-1|-|TRBV9|18
TGTGCCAGCAGCGTAAGTGCTAGTTCCTCTCCAGCCTACAATGAGCAGTTCTTC
CASSVSASSSPAYNEQFF
>-|TRBJ1-2|once|TRBV25-1|13
TGTGCCAGCAGTACAGCTAATAACTATGGCTACACCTTC
CASSTANNYGYTF
>-|TRBJ1-5|-|TRBV6-5|14
TGTGCCAGCAGGGGCTACAGGGAGAATCAGCCCCAGCATTTT
CASRGYRENQPQHF
>TRBD1|TRBJ2-1|once|TRBV5-1|15
TGCGCCAGCAACGGCAATCAGGGGGCCTACAATGAGCAGTTCTTC
CASNGNQGAYNEQFF
>TRBD2|TRBJ2-3|few|TRBV6-1|15
TGTGCCAGCAGGGGACTAGCTGCTAGCACAGATACGCAGTATTTT
CASRGLAASTDTQYF
>-|TRBJ1-4|-|TRBV5-1|14
TGCGCCAGCAGCTTGGGGCAGGGGAGTGAAAAACTGTTTTTT
CASSLGQGSEKLFF
>-|TRBJ2-2|-|TRBV6-5|16
TGTGCCAGCAGTTACTCGGGACACCTGAGCACCGGGGAGCTGTTTTTT
CASSYSGHLSTGELFF
>-|TRBJ1-4|-|TRBV7-9|15
TGTGCCAGCAGTCAGCAGGGGAGCACTAATGAAAAACTGTTTTTT
CASSQQGSTNEKLFF
>-|TRBJ2-1|-|TRBV19|19
TGTGCCAGTAGTATGGGGGCAGGGGGGTTGATCCCCCTCTACAATGAGCAGTTCTTC
CASSMGAGGLIPLYNEQFF
>-|TRBJ1-2|-|TRBV6-1|14
TGTGCCAGCAGTGGTATTTTGGCCGCCTATGGCTACACCTTC
CASSGILAAYGYTF
>TRBD2|TRBJ2-7|-|TRBV28|15
TGTGCCAGCGCTCCTCGGACGGGAGGAGGAGACGAGCAGTACTTC
CASAPRTGGGDEQYF